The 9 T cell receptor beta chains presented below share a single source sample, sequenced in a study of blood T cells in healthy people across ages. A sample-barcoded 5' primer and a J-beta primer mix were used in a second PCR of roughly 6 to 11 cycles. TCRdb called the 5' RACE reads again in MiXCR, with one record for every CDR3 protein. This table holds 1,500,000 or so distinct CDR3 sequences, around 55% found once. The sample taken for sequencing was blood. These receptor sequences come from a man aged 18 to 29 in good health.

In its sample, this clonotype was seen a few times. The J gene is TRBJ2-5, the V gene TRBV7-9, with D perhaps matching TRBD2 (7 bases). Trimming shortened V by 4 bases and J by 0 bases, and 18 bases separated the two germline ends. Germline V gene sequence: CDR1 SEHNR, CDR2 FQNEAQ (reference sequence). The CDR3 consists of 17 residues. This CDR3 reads CASSSPGIGGDQETQYF. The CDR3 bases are TGTGCCAGCAGCTCCCCCGGAATAGGGGGGGACCAAGAGACCCAGTACTTC.

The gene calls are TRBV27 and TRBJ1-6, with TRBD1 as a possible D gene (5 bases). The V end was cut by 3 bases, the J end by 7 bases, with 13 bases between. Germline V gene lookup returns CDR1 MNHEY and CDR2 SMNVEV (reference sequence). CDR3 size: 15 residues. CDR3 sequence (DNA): TGTGCCAGCAGTTTCCCGGGACGGCGAAATTCACCCCTCCACTTT. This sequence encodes CASSFPGRRNSPLHF.

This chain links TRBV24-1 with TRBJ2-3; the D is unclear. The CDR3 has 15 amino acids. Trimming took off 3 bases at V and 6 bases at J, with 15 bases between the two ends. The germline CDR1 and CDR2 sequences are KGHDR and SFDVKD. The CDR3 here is CATSDRRPSADTQYF. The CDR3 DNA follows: TGTGCCACCAGTGATCGTAGACCCTCGGCGGATACGCAGTATTTT.

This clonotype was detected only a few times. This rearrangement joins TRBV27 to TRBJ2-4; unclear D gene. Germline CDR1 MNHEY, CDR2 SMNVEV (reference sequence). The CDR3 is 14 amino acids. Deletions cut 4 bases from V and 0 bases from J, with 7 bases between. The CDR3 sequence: CASSSPLAKNIQYF. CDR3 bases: TGTGCCAGCAGTTCCCCCTTAGCCAAAAACATTCAGTACTTC.

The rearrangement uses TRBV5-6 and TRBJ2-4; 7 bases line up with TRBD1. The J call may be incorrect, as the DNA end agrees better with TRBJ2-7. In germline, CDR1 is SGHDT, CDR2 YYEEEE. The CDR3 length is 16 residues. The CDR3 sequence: CASSPTIRQGSYEQYF. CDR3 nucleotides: TGTGCCAGCAGCCCAACTATTAGACAGGGTTCCTACGAGCAGTACTTC.

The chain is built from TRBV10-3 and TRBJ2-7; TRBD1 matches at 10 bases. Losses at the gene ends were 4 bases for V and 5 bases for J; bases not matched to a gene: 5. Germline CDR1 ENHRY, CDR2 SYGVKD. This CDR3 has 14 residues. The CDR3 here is CAISAGQGINEQYF. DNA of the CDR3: TGTGCCATCAGTGCGGGACAGGGGATCAACGAGCAGTACTTC.

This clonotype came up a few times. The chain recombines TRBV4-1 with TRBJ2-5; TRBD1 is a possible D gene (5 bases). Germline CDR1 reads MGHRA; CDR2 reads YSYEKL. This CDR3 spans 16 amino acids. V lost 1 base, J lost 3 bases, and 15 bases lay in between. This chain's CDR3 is CASSQAAGQGEETQYF. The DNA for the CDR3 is TGCGCCAGCAGCCAAGCAGCAGGGCAAGGAGAAGAGACCCAGTACTTC.

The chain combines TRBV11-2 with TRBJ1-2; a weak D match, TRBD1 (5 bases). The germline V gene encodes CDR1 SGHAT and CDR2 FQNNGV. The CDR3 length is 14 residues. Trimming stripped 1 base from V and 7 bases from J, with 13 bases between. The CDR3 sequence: CASSLGYGGSGYTF. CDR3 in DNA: TGTGCCAGCAGCTTAGGGTATGGGGGGTCTGGCTACACCTTC.

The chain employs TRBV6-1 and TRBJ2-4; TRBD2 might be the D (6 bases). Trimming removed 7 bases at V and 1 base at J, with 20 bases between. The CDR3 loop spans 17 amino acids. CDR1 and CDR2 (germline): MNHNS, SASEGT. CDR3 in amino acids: CASIPRGVAIAKNIQYF. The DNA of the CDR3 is TGTGCCAGCATCCCGCGGGGCGTAGCAATTGCCAAAAACATTCAGTACTTC.